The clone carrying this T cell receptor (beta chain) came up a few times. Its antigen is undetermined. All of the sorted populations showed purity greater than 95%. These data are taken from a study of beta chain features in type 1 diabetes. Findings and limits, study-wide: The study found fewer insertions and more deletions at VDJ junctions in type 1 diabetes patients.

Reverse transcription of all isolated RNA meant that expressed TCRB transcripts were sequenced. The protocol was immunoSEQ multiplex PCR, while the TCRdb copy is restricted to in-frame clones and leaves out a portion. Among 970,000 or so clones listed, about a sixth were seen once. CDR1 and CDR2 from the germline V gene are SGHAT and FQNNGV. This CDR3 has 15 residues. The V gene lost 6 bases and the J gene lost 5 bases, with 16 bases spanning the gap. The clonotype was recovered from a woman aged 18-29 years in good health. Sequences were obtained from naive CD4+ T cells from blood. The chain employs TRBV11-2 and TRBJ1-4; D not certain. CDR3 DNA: TGTGCCAGCAGTCCTATAGGACCAAGAAATGAAAAACTGTTTTTT. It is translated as CASSPIGPRNEKLFF.